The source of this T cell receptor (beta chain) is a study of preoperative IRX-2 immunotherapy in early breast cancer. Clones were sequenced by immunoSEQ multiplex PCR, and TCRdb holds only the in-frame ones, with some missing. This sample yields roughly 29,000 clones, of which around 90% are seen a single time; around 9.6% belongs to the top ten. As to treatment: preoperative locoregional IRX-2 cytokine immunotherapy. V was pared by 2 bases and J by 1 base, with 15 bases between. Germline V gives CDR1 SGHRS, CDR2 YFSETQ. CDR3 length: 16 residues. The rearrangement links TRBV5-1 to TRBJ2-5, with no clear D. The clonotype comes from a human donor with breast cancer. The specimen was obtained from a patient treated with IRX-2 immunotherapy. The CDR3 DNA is TGCGCCAGCAGCTTAAGCCTAAGCGCGGTCCAAGAGACCCAGTACTTC. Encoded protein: CASSLSLSAVQETQYF.